This TCR beta chain emerged from a study of beta chain features in type 1 diabetes. Of the isolated RNA, all was reverse transcribed, and so the sequenced material was expressed TCRB transcripts. The repertoire was sequenced with immunoSEQ multiplex PCR; TCRdb's copy has only in-frame clones and lacks some. The sample lists 150,000 to 190,000 clones; approximately 10% were seen once. This clone was seen a handful of times. Its antigen is currently unknown. Germline V CDR1 and CDR2: MDHEN, SYDVKM. This CDR3 has 20 residues. The junction had 17 bases not matched to a gene; V was cut back by 3 bases and J by 1 base. General study points: Any PCR bias toward short templates would affect both groups alike. All four CD4+ subsets of Type 1 diabetes patients contained TCRB CDR3s that were moderately but significantly shorter.

Sequenced input: central memory CD4+ T cells from blood. This rearrangement joins TRBV28 to TRBJ2-2; the match to TRBD2 covers 7 bases. The TCR comes from a man aged 30 to 39 with type 1 diabetes. The CDR3 sequence: CASSFPMTSHSRENTGELFF. CDR3 nucleotides: TGTGCCAGCAGTTTCCCTATGACTAGCCATTCTAGAGAGAACACCGGGGAGCTGTTTTTT.